One sample yielded the 16 T cell receptor beta chains listed below, sequenced in a study of early T cells in non-severe SARS-CoV-2 infection. TCRdb recomputed calls from the 5' RACE reads with MiXCR, one row per CDR3 protein. The sample holds some 82,000 distinct CDR3 sequences, over 10% seen once. Sequenced sample: whole blood. Receptors originate from an adult who was a healthcare worker with PCR-confirmed SARS-CoV-2 infection or an uninfected control (not recorded which).

The gene calls are TRBV7-8 and TRBJ1-5; TRBD1 agrees at 10 bases. The CDR3 extends over 14 amino acids. V lost 3 bases, J lost 5 bases, and 1 base stayed unmatched. Germline CDR1 SGHVS, CDR2 FQNEAQ. The CDR3 loop reads CASSFGTGDQPQHF. The CDR3 DNA sequence: TGTGCCAGCAGCTTCGGGACAGGGGATCAGCCCCAGCATTTT.

This clonotype occurred many times. The gene calls are TRBV5-1 and TRBJ2-5, with 12 bases aligning to TRBD2. V shed 4 bases, J shed 5 bases, and the junction held 9 bases outside the gene matches. The CDR3 sequence is 16 residues long. Germline V gene data show CDR1 as SGHRS and CDR2 as YFSETQ. CDR3 nucleotides: TGCGCCAGCAGCCCGCTAGCGGGAGGGCCGGGCGAGACCCAGTACTTC. Amino acids: CASSPLAGGPGETQYF.

Concerning this clonotype itself: An end of the junction does not agree with germline; a read error may underlie this. This rearrangement joins TRBV14 to TRBJ1-6, with D unresolved. CDR3 length equals 14 residues. Per germline, CDR1 SGHDN and CDR2 FVKESK. CDR3 bases: TGTGCCAGCAGCCATGCCGGGCCAGCTTCACCCCTCCGCTTT. It translates to CASSHAGPASPLRF. Filled out from reference TRBV14 and TRBJ1-6, the complete variable domain reads EAGVTQFPSHSVIEKGQTVTLRCDPISGHDNLYWYRRVMGKEIKFLLHFVKESKQDESGMPNNRFLAERTGGTYSTLKVQPAELEDSGVYFCASSHAGPASPLRFGNGTRLTVT.

In regard to this clonotype: This may stem from a read error, because a much larger clone lies one nucleotide away. The chain recombines TRBV9 with TRBJ2-2; TRBD2 might be the D (5 bases). The CDR3 extends over 12 amino acids. From germline, CDR1 is SGDLS and CDR2 YYNGEE. The CDR3 nucleotides read TGTGCCAGCAATCCCAACACCGGGGAGCCGTTTTTT. Residues: CASNPNTGEPFF.

This clonotype has at least ten counts. This chain connects TRBV6-6 to TRBJ1-1; tentative D call: TRBD1 (6 bases). V was pared by 6 bases and J by 10 bases, with 21 bases between. The CDR3 contains 14 residues. Germline loops: CDR1 MNHNY, CDR2 SVGAGI (reference sequence). In DNA, the CDR3 is TGTGCCAGCAGGGCCGGGACAAAAGCGAGGGGAGCTTTCTTT. It specifies CASRAGTKARGAFF.

This clonotype was seen more than once but under ten times. The rearrangement links TRBV6-2 or TRBV6-3 to TRBJ2-2, with D unclear. Germline CDR1 and CDR2: MNHEY and SVGEGT. The V end was cut by 7 bases, the J end by 4 bases, with 13 bases between. The CDR3 covers 14 residues. The CDR3 here is CASTMTPGTGELFF. The CDR3 DNA reads TGTGCCAGCACCATGACCCCAGGCACCGGGGAGCTGTTTTTT.

V gene TRBV11-2 combines with J gene TRBJ2-1, with D tentatively TRBD1 (5 bases). Germline assignment: CDR1 SGHAT and CDR2 FQNNGV. V lost 1 base and J lost 7, with 5 bases in between. CDR3 size: 12 residues. This chain's CDR3 is CASSLGQNEQFF. CDR3 DNA: TGTGCCAGCAGCTTAGGACAGAATGAGCAGTTCTTC.

This clonotype was found a few times. The chain couples TRBV6-2 or TRBV6-3 to TRBJ2-2; either TRBD1 or TRBD2 may fit D (6 bases each). V lost 1 base and J lost 6, with 15 bases in between. This CDR3 has 16 residues. Germline assignment: CDR1 MNHEY and CDR2 SVGEGT. The CDR3 DNA follows: TGTGCCAGCAGTTACTTTGCTCCAGGGGAGGCCGGGGAGCTGTTTTTT. Its translation is CASSYFAPGEAGELFF.

For the CDR3, the DNA is TGCGCCAGCAGTCAATCTGGAGGACAGGTGTGGGCCGACGAGCAGTACTTC. Translated, it gives CASSQSGGQVWADEQYF. The chain has TRBV23-1 and TRBJ2-7; 7 bases map to TRBD1. TRBV23-1 is an open reading frame whose function is uncertain. The junction had 13 bases not matched to a gene; V was cut back by 0 bases and J by 5 bases. The CDR3 covers 17 residues.

The genes are TRBV7-9 and TRBJ2-7, with a weak D call TRBD2 (5 bases). The V gene lost 11 bases and the J gene lost 0 bases, with 14 bases spanning the gap. Germline assignment: CDR1 SEHNR and CDR2 FQNEAQ (reference sequence). CDR3 size: 13 residues. CDR3 coding DNA: TGTGCCGCCTCGGGGAGCTCCTCCTACGAGCAGTACTTC. Its protein is CAASGSSSYEQYF.

This clonotype occurred many times. The rearrangement joins TRBV29-1 to TRBJ2-1, with 12 positions matching TRBD2. The CDR3 is 15 residues long. Germline CDR1 is SQVTM and CDR2 is ANQGSEA. V lost 6 bases to trimming and J lost 4 bases; unmatched junction nucleotides: 7. This chain's CDR3 is CSVWGLAGEYNEQFF. In DNA, the CDR3 is TGCAGCGTCTGGGGACTAGCGGGCGAATACAATGAGCAGTTCTTC.

V usage is TRBV3-1 and J usage is TRBJ1-1; perhaps TRBD1 as D (6 bases). Per germline, CDR1 LGHDT and CDR2 YNNKEL (reference sequence). The CDR3 consists of 15 residues. Trimming cost V 5 bases and J 1 base, with 14 bases left between them. CDR3 nucleotide sequence: TGTGCCAGCAGCTTATCGGGGGGCGGGAACACTGAAGCTTTCTTT. Translation: CASSLSGGGNTEAFF. Together with reference TRBV3-1 and TRBJ1-1, the CDR3 gives the full variable domain: DTAVSQTPKYLVTQMGNDKSIKCEQNLGHDTMYWYKQDSKKFLKIMFSYNNKELIINETVPNRFSPKSPDKAHLNLHINSLELGDSAVYFCASSLSGGGNTEAFFGQGTRLTVV.

This clonotype was detected many times. The chain recombines TRBV14 with TRBJ2-1, with D possibly TRBD2 on 6 matching bases. V lost 2 bases and J 15 bases, leaving 17 bases between the germline ends. Germline CDR1 and CDR2: SGHDN and FVKESK. The CDR3 extends over 13 amino acids. CDR3 coding DNA: TGTGCCAGCAGCCAATTTGGAGGGAGGACATGGTTCTTC. This gives the protein CASSQFGGRTWFF.

CDR3 nucleotide sequence: TGCAGCGTCCCAGGACAGGGTATCTATGGCTACACCTTC. Amino acid sequence: CSVPGQGIYGYTF. The chain couples TRBV29-1 to TRBJ1-2, with 8 bases lining up with TRBD1. The CDR3 sequence is 13 residues long. Germline CDR1 and CDR2: SQVTM and ANQGSEA. Losses at the gene ends were 6 bases for V and 4 bases for J; bases not matched to a gene: 7.

This clonotype was found many times. CDR3 loop: CAWNQGLNTEAFF. Here the CDR3 DNA reads TGTGCCTGGAACCAGGGGCTGAACACTGAAGCTTTCTTT. The chain links TRBV30 to TRBJ1-1; tentative D call: TRBD1 (6 bases). The germline V and J ends were trimmed by 4 bases and 0 bases, with 9 bases remaining between them. The CDR3 loop spans 13 amino acids. CDR1 is GTSNPN and CDR2 is SVGIG in the germline V gene (reference sequence).

This clonotype was counted between two and nine times. The chain combines TRBV30 with TRBJ2-3; D assignment may be TRBD1 or TRBD2 (5 bases each). The CDR3 loop spans 15 amino acids. Trimming removed 0 bases at V and 6 bases at J, with 16 bases between. CDR1 GTSNPN and CDR2 SVGIG come from the germline V gene (reference sequence). CDR3 amino acids: CAWSVLRGAGDTQYF. DNA of the CDR3: TGTGCCTGGAGTGTATTGAGGGGCGCAGGGGATACGCAGTATTTT. The full variable domain, rest sourced from reference TRBV30 and TRBJ2-3, is SQTIHQWPATLVQPVGSPLSLECTVEGTSNPNLYWYRQAAGRGLQLLFYSVGIGQISSEVPQNLSASRPQDRQFILSSKKLLLSDSGFYLCAWSVLRGAGDTQYFGPGTRLTVL.